This T cell receptor beta chain is from a study of blood T cell repertoires in COVID-19. Overall study: The cDNA or gDNA used as material had been derived from T cells, B-cell-depleted T cells, or PBMCs.

CDR3 length: 20 amino acids. Germline loops: CDR1 MNHEY, CDR2 SMNVEV (reference sequence). The J segment lost 0 bases and the V segment lost 7 bases, leaving 14 bases of the junction unmatched. Method: immunoSEQ multiplex PCR; TCRdb's copy keeps in-frame clones and lacks some. The sample has about 150,000 clones, roughly 90% seen once. Input material: peripheral blood. The sequence derives from a human donor in a cohort sampled during active COVID-19. This chain joins TRBV27 and TRBJ2-3; 15 bases fit TRBD2. The CDR3 is CASTQTPGLAGGSSTDTQYF. The CDR3 DNA reads TGTGCCAGCACCCAAACTCCGGGACTAGCGGGGGGTTCTAGCACAGATACGCAGTATTTT.